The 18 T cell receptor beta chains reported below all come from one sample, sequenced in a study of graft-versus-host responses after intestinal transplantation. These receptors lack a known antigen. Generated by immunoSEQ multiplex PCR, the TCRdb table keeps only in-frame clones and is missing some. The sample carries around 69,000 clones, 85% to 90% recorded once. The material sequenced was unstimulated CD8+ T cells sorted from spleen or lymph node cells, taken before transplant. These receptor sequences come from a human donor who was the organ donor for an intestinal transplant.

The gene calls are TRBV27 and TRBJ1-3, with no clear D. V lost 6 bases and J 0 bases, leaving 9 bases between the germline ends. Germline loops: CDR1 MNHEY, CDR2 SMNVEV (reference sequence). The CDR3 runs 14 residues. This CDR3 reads CASRSLLSGNTIYF. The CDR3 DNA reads TGTGCCAGCAGAAGTCTACTCTCTGGAAACACCATATATTTT.

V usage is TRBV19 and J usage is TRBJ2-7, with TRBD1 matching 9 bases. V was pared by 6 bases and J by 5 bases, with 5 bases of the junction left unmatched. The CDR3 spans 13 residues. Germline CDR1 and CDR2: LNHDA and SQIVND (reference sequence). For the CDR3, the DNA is TGTGCCAGTAGGGACAGGGGCAACGACGAGCAGTACGTC. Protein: CASRDRGNDEQYV.

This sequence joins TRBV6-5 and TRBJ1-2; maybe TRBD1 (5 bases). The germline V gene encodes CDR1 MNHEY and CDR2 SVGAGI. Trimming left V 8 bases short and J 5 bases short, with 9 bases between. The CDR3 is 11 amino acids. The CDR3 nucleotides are TGTGCCAGCTACACAGGATATGGCTACACCTTC. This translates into CASYTGYGYTF.

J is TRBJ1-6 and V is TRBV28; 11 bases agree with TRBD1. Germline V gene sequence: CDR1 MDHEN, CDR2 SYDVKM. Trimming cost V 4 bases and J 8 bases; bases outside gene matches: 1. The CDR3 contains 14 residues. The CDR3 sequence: CASSWTGGYSPLHF. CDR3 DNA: TGTGCCAGCAGTTGGACAGGGGGCTATTCACCCCTCCACTTT.

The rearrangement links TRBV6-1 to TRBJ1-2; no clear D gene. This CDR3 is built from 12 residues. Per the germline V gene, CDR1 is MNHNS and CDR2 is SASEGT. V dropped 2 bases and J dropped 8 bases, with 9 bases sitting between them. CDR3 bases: TGTGCCAGCAGTGAATACGTCTACGGCTACACCTTC. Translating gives CASSEYVYGYTF.

The CDR3 protein is CASSESRSSYNSPLHF. CDR3 nucleotides: TGTGCCAGCAGCGAATCCCGGAGCTCCTATAATTCACCCCTCCACTTT. The rearrangement uses TRBV6-1 and TRBJ1-6; D ambiguous. Germline V gene data show CDR1 as MNHNS and CDR2 as SASEGT. This CDR3 has 16 amino acids. The germline V and J ends were trimmed by 6 bases and 0 bases, with 12 bases remaining between them.

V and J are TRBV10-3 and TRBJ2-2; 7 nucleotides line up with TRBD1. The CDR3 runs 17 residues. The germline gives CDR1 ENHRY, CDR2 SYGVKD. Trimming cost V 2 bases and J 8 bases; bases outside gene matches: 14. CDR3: CAISEEGQLRRSGELFF. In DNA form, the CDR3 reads TGTGCCATCAGTGAGGAGGGACAGCTCAGAAGAAGTGGGGAGCTGTTTTTT.

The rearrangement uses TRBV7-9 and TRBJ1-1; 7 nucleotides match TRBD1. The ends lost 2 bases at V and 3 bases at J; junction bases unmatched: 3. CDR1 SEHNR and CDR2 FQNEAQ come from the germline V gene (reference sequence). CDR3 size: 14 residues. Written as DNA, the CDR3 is TGTGCCAGCAGCTTACTCACAGGGGACACTGAAGCTTTCTTT. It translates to CASSLLTGDTEAFF.

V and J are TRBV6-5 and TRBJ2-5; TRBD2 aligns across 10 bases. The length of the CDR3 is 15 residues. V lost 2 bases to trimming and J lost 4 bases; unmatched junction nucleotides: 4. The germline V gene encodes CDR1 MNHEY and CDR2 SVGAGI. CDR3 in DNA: TGTGCCAGCAGTTACGGGCTAGCGGGGGTAGAGACCCAGTACTTC. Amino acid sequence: CASSYGLAGVETQYF.

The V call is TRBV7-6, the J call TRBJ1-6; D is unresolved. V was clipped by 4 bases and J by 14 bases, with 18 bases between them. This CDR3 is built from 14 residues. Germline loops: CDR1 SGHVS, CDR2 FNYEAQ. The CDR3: CASSSGRGLYTLHF. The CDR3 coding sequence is TGTGCCAGCAGCTCGGGCCGGGGTTTATACACCCTCCACTTT.

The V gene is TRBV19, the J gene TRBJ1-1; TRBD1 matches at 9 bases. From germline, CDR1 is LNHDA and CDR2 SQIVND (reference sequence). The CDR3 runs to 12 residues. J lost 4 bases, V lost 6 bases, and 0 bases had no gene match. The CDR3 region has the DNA TGTGCCAGTAGGGACAGGGGCACTGAAGCTTTCTTT. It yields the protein CASRDRGTEAFF.

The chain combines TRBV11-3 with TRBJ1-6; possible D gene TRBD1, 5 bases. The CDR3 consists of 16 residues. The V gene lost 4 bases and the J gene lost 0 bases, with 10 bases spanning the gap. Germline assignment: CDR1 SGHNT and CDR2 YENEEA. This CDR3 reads CASSSDKSSYNSPLHF. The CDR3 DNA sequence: TGTGCCAGCAGCTCGGACAAGAGCTCCTATAATTCACCCCTCCACTTT.

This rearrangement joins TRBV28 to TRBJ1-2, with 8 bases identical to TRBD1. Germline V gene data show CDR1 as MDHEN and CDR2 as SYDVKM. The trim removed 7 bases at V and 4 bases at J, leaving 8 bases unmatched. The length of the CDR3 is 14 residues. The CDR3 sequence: CASTPGQGIYGYTF. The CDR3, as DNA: TGTGCCAGCACCCCCGGACAGGGAATCTATGGCTACACCTTC.

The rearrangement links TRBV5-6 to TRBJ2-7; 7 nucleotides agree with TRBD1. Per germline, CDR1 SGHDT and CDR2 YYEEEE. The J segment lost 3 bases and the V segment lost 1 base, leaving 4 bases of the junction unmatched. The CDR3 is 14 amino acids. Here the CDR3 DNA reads TGTGCCAGCAGCTTGAGGTCAGGGGGCTACGAGCAGTACGTC. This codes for CASSLRSGGYEQYV.

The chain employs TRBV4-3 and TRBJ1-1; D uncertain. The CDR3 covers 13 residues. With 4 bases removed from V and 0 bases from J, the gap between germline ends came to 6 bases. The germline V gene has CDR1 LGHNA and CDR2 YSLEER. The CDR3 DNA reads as TGCGCCAGCAGCCTTCTACTGAACACTGAAGCTTTCTTT. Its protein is CASSLLLNTEAFF.

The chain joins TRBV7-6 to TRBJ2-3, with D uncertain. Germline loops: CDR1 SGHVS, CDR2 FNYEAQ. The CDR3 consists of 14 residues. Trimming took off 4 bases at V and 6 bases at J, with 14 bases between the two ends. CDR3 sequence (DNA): TGTGCCAGCAGCTCCTATACTTCGCTTGATACGCAGTATTTT. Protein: CASSSYTSLDTQYF.

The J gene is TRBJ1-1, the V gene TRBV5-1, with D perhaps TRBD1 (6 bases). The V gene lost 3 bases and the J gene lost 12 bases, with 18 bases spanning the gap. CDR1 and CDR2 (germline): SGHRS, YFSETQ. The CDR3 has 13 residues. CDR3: CASSSKTGVVPFF. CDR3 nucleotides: TGCGCCAGCAGCTCAAAGACAGGTGTCGTCCCTTTCTTT. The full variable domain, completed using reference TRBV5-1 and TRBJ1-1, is KAGVTQTPRYLIKTRGQQVTLSCSPISGHRSVSWYQQTPGQGLQFLFEYFSETQRNKGNFPGRFSGRQFSNSRSEMNVSTLELGDSALYLCASSSKTGVVPFFGQGTRLTVV.

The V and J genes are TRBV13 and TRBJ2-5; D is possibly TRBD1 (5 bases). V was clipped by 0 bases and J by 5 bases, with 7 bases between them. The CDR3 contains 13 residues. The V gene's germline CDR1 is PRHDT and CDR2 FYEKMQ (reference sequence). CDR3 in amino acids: CASSLGAGETQYF. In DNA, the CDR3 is TGTGCCAGCAGCTTAGGCGCAGGGGAGACCCAGTACTTC.